These 32 T cell receptor beta chains came from one sample sequenced in a study of a mutant IDH1 vaccine in newly diagnosed glioma. Profiling relied on immunoSEQ multiplex PCR, and the TCRdb table lists in-frame clones only, not all of them. The sample has around 38,000 clones, about four fifths seen once. For these receptors, no antigen is known. Time point in this sample: week 5, during vaccination. A single vaccine dose contained 300 ug of mutant IDH1 20-mer peptide, and topical imiquimod was used with it. The specimen comprised PBMCs, sampled from a glioma patient whose treatment included an IDH1 peptide vaccine. The origin of the receptors is a man aged 25-40 years with glioma.

V usage is TRBV4-1 and J usage is TRBJ2-3; TRBD2 is a possible D gene (7 bases). CDR1 and CDR2 from the germline V gene are MGHRA and YSYEKL. CDR3 length: 15 residues. Trimming removed 4 bases at V and 10 bases at J, with 21 bases between. In DNA form, the CDR3 reads TGCGCCAGCAGCCCGAGACTAGCACTGGGGGGCGCGCAGTATTTT. Protein sequence: CASSPRLALGGAQYF.

The chain links TRBV7-9 to TRBJ2-2; D is possibly TRBD2 (5 bases). Trimming shortened V by 1 base and J by 5 bases, and 14 bases separated the two germline ends. Germline lookup yields CDR1 SEHNR and CDR2 FQNEAQ (reference sequence). This CDR3 region has 16 residues. The CDR3 bases are TGTGCCAGCAGCTTAGTACCGGGAACCCGGACCGGGGAGCTGTTTTTT. It encodes CASSLVPGTRTGELFF.

This clone was recorded only once. V usage is TRBV5-4 and J usage is TRBJ2-7; D perhaps matches TRBD1 (6 bases). Germline V CDR1 and CDR2: SGHNT, YYREEE (reference sequence). The CDR3 consists of 13 residues. The V and J ends lost 4 bases and 7 bases respectively, with 15 bases between them. For the CDR3, the DNA is TGTGCCAGCAGCCCACTCCGGGACACGGAGCAGTACTTC. It codes for CASSPLRDTEQYF.

J is TRBJ1-2 and V is TRBV5-6, with D possibly TRBD1 on 6 matching bases. Germline V lookup: CDR1 SGHDT, CDR2 YYEEEE. CDR3 length equals 16 residues. V was shortened by 0 bases and J by 3 bases, with 15 bases between the two germline ends. CDR3 sequence: CASSLEGTPIDYGYTF. In DNA, the CDR3 is TGTGCCAGCAGCTTGGAGGGGACACCGATTGACTATGGCTACACCTTC.

The sample holds one count of this clone. V and J are TRBV5-6 and TRBJ2-5; either TRBD1 or TRBD2 may fit D (5 bases each). V gave up 0 bases and J gave up 3 bases, with 15 bases separating them. This CDR3 has 16 amino acids. Germline V gives CDR1 SGHDT, CDR2 YYEEEE. The CDR3 loop is CASSLVGRIGEETQYF. DNA for the CDR3: TGTGCCAGCAGCTTGGTAGGGAGAATAGGGGAAGAGACCCAGTACTTC.

The rearrangement uses TRBV7-2 and TRBJ2-5; 8 bases are a match to TRBD2. This CDR3 has 13 residues. The trim removed 5 bases at V and 4 bases at J, leaving 3 bases unmatched. Germline CDR1 reads SGHTA; CDR2 reads FQGNSA. The CDR3 DNA follows: TGTGCCAGCAGCCCGGGGGGGCCAGAGACCCAGTACTTC. It is translated as CASSPGGPETQYF.

The rearrangement uses TRBV7-5 and TRBJ1-1; TRBD1 is taken as the D call from the table, unchecked against the DNA. TRBV7-5 is designated a pseudogene. The CDR3 is 16 amino acids. The CDR3 here is CVRSLPTGAGRQQAFF. CDR3 nucleotides: TGTGTCAGAAGCTTGCCTACAGGGGCAGGTCGCCAACAAGCTTTCTTT.

V is TRBV4-3 and J is TRBJ2-5, with 10 bases identical to TRBD2. Germline-derived CDR1 and CDR2 are LGHNA and YSLEER. The CDR3 is 15 residues long. V lost 3 bases, J lost 4 bases, and 5 bases stayed unmatched. The CDR3 nucleotides read TGCGCCAGCAGCCAGGTTCTAGCGGGGGTAGAGACCCAGTACTTC. Translated: CASSQVLAGVETQYF.

This clone appeared a few times. V and J are TRBV28 and TRBJ1-5; D ambiguous. Trimming left V 6 bases short and J 4 bases short, with 4 bases between. The CDR3 is 11 residues long. Germline V gene lookup returns CDR1 MDHEN and CDR2 SYDVKM. The CDR3 nucleotides read TGTGCCAGCAGCCGGAATCAGCCCCAGCATTTT. It yields the protein CASSRNQPQHF.

The chain is built from TRBV5-1 and TRBJ2-1, with 12 bases that match TRBD1. The germline V gene has CDR1 SGHRS and CDR2 YFSETQ. The CDR3 consists of 17 residues. J was trimmed by 3 bases and V by 4 bases; bases with no gene match: 8. The CDR3: CASSPGQGALGYNEQFF. In nucleotides, the CDR3 is TGCGCCAGCAGCCCGGGACAGGGGGCCCTAGGCTACAATGAGCAGTTCTTC.

The genes are TRBV7-7 and TRBJ2-5; TRBD2 aligns across 8 bases. The V gene end was trimmed by 5 bases and the J gene end by 3 bases; junction bases not matched to a gene: 8. The CDR3 is 15 amino acids. Germline CDR1 SSHAT, CDR2 FNYEAQ (reference sequence). The CDR3 DNA reads TGTGCCAGCAGCCGAACTCACGGGAGGGAAGAGACCCAGTACTTC. This translates into CASSRTHGREETQYF.

This clone was observed a handful of times. Within the sample, other DNA sequences also encode this same CDR3. This chain joins TRBV7-2 and TRBJ1-3; D gene uncertain. This CDR3 has 13 amino acids. Trimming took 2 bases from V and 3 from J, leaving 5 bases between them. Germline V gene data show CDR1 as SGHTA and CDR2 as FQGNSA. The CDR3 DNA reads TGTGCCAGCAGCTTAACGAATGGAAACACCATATATTTT. Translation gives CASSLTNGNTIYF.

The chain is built from TRBV6-1 and TRBJ2-7, with 7 bases fitting TRBD1. V dropped 1 base and J dropped 3; count of bases not matched to a gene: 6. This CDR3 spans 15 amino acids. The germline CDR1 and CDR2 sequences are MNHNS and SASEGT. CDR3 loop: CASSEELGGVYEQYF. CDR3 sequence (DNA): TGTGCCAGCAGTGAAGAGTTAGGGGGCGTCTACGAGCAGTACTTC.

This chain links TRBV7-8 with TRBJ2-1, with 7 bases that match TRBD1. The V gene end was trimmed by 4 bases and the J gene end by 7 bases; junction bases not matched to a gene: 7. The germline gives CDR1 SGHVS, CDR2 FQNEAQ. The CDR3 spans 14 residues. This CDR3 reads CASSSGTDRNEQFF. The DNA of the CDR3 is TGTGCCAGCAGCTCCGGGACAGATAGGAATGAGCAGTTCTTC. The variable domain in full, with the rest retrieved from reference TRBV7-8 and TRBJ2-1, is GAGVSQSPRYKVAKRGQDVALRCDPISGHVSLFWYQQALGQGPEFLTYFQNEAQLDKSGLPSDRFFAERPEGSVSTLKIQRTQQEDSAVYLCASSSGTDRNEQFFGPGTRLTVL.

V usage is TRBV19 and J usage is TRBJ2-7; D call uncertain. The CDR3 spans 14 residues. Per germline, CDR1 LNHDA and CDR2 SQIVND (reference sequence). Trimming pared 5 bases from V and 0 bases from J, leaving 11 bases between. CDR3 sequence (DNA): TGTGCCAGTAGTTTCCGGACGGACTCCTACGAGCAGTACTTC. This codes for CASSFRTDSYEQYF.

The chain uses TRBV6-5 and TRBJ1-4; possibly TRBD1 for D (5 bases). The CDR3 contains 15 residues. Trimming pared 10 bases from V and 8 bases from J, leaving 23 bases between. Germline-derived CDR1 and CDR2 are MNHEY and SVGAGI. In DNA, the CDR3 is TGTGCCACAAGCACCCCCGGTGAAGCAGGGGAAAAACTGTTTTTT. It codes for CATSTPGEAGEKLFF.

This clone was detected only a few times. The rearrangement links TRBV23-1 to TRBJ2-1, with 8 bases lining up with TRBD1. TRBV23-1 is assigned to the ORF class and has an uncertain function. The CDR3 sequence is 15 residues long. The junction had 4 bases not matched to a gene; V was cut back by 3 bases and J by 3 bases. The CDR3 spells CASSHGTGGYNEQFF. In DNA, the CDR3 is TGCGCCAGCAGTCATGGGACAGGAGGCTACAATGAGCAGTTCTTC.

V and J are TRBV13 and TRBJ1-2; D may be TRBD1 (5 bases). V lost 1 base and J 5 bases, leaving 8 bases between the germline ends. The length of the CDR3 is 13 residues. CDR1 and CDR2 (germline): PRHDT, FYEKMQ (reference sequence). The CDR3, as DNA: TGTGCCAGCAGCTTAGCAGGGAGGTATGGCTACACCTTC. Its translation: CASSLAGRYGYTF.

The chain couples TRBV7-2 to TRBJ1-5; a weak D match, TRBD1 (6 bases). The ends were cut back, 9 bases at V and 0 bases at J, with 15 bases in the middle. There are 15 residues in the CDR3. CDR1 and CDR2 from the germline V gene are SGHTA and FQGNSA. CDR3 protein: CASRARGDSNQPQHF. DNA of the CDR3: TGTGCCAGTCGGGCCAGGGGCGATAGCAATCAGCCCCAGCATTTT.

V usage is TRBV5-8 and J usage is TRBJ2-3; 7 nucleotides align to TRBD2. The CDR3 runs 16 residues. From germline, CDR1 is SGHTS and CDR2 YDEGEE. J lost 0 bases, V lost 4 bases, and 8 bases had no gene match. CDR3 region: CASSPGQRGSTDTQYF. Written as DNA, the CDR3 is TGTGCCAGCAGCCCCGGGCAGCGGGGAAGCACAGATACGCAGTATTTT.

The count of this clone is one. The rearrangement links TRBV5-1 to TRBJ1-1; 8 bases align to TRBD1. V was clipped by 0 bases and J by 6 bases; unmatched bases: 7. CDR1 is SGHRS and CDR2 is YFSETQ in the germline V gene. CDR3 size: 15 residues. The CDR3 protein is CASSLAQGQVSEAFF. Written as DNA, the CDR3 is TGCGCCAGCAGCTTGGCCCAGGGACAGGTCTCTGAAGCTTTCTTT.

The chain has TRBV19 and TRBJ1-5, with 7 positions matching TRBD1. J gave up 7 bases and V 4 bases, and 10 bases lay outside the gene matches. This CDR3 is built from 15 residues. Germline lookup yields CDR1 LNHDA and CDR2 SQIVND (reference sequence). The CDR3 DNA sequence: TGTGCCAGTAGTACCTCGACAGGGTTCTGGCAGCCCCAGCATTTT. It translates to CASSTSTGFWQPQHF.

The J gene is TRBJ1-5, the V gene TRBV6-1, with TRBD1 matching 9 bases. There are 13 residues in the CDR3. V lost 7 bases, J lost 6 bases, and 4 bases stayed unmatched. CDR1 is MNHNS and CDR2 is SASEGT in the germline V gene. The CDR3 region is CASTRGQGQPQHF. The CDR3 coding sequence is TGTGCCAGCACCCGGGGACAGGGTCAGCCCCAGCATTTT.

This CDR3 reads CASSEVGGLSGSFF. Written as DNA, the CDR3 is TGTGCCAGCAGTGAGGTAGGGGGGCTATCAGGATCTTTCTTT. The genes are TRBV2 and TRBJ1-1; TRBD1 might be the D (6 bases). With 3 bases removed from V and 12 bases from J, the gap between germline ends came to 20 bases. The CDR3 length is 14 residues. In germline, CDR1 is SNHLY, CDR2 FYNNEI.

V is TRBV5-4 and J is TRBJ2-1; D unclear. The V and J ends lost 1 base and 6 bases respectively, with 11 bases between them. Germline V gives CDR1 SGHNT, CDR2 YYREEE (reference sequence). This CDR3 contains 14 residues. CDR3 residues: CASSLLSGVNEQFF. The DNA of the CDR3 is TGTGCCAGCAGCTTGTTGAGTGGTGTCAATGAGCAGTTCTTC.

The V and J genes are TRBV30 and TRBJ2-5; the match to TRBD1 covers 7 bases. Trimming took 0 bases from V and 1 from J; bases not matched to a gene: 5. The CDR3 is made up of 15 amino acids. The germline V gene has CDR1 GTSNPN and CDR2 SVGIG (reference sequence). CDR3 in amino acids: CAWSVRTGFQETQYF. CDR3 DNA sequence: TGTGCCTGGAGTGTACGGACAGGATTCCAAGAGACCCAGTACTTC.

The chain recombines TRBV27 with TRBJ1-5; no clear D. CDR3 length: 17 amino acids. V lost 8 bases, J lost 0 bases, and 20 bases lay in between. Germline CDR1 MNHEY, CDR2 SMNVEV (reference sequence). The CDR3 sequence is CASARQDAEGSNQPQHF. The CDR3 nucleotides are TGTGCCAGCGCTAGACAAGACGCGGAGGGTAGCAATCAGCCCCAGCATTTT.

In the case of this clone: Other DNA sequences in this specimen translate into the identical CDR3. In nucleotides, the CDR3 is TGTGCCAGCAGCTTACAGGGTAACGAGCAGTACTTC. Its translation: CASSLQGNEQYF. This chain connects TRBV7-6 to TRBJ2-7, with a weak D call TRBD1 (5 bases). Looked up from germline, CDR1 is SGHVS and CDR2 is FNYEAQ. The CDR3 contains 12 residues. With 2 bases removed from V and 5 bases from J, the gap between germline ends came to 7 bases. The full variable domain, completed using reference TRBV7-6 and TRBJ2-7, is GAGVSQSPRYKVTKRGQDVALRCDPISGHVSLYWYRQALGQGPEFLTYFNYEAQQDKSGLPNDRFSAERPEGSISTLTIQRTEQRDSAMYRCASSLQGNEQYFGPGTRLTVT.

The rearrangement links TRBV5-5 to TRBJ1-1; TRBD1 matches at 8 bases. V was clipped by 3 bases and J by 1 base; unmatched bases: 5. This CDR3 is 15 amino acids long. In germline, CDR1 is SGHKS, CDR2 YYEKEE (reference sequence). CDR3 bases: TGTGCCAGCAGCTCAGGGGGCTGGGGGAACACTGAAGCTTTCTTT. It translates to CASSSGGWGNTEAFF.

The chain has TRBV6-1 and TRBJ2-7, with 7 bases fitting TRBD1. The CDR3 covers 15 residues. The germline V gene has CDR1 MNHNS and CDR2 SASEGT. Germline trimming cut 4 bases from V and 0 bases from J; bases unmatched to any gene: 6. The CDR3 DNA is TGTGCCAGCAGTGGGTTGGCAGGGGGCTCCTACGAGCAGTACTTC. Its translation: CASSGLAGGSYEQYF.

V usage is TRBV5-6 and J usage is TRBJ2-7; 9 bases agree with TRBD1. With 4 bases clipped from V and 1 base from J, the junction kept 6 bases outside the gene matches. Per germline, CDR1 SGHDT and CDR2 YYEEEE. The CDR3 runs to 15 residues. CDR3 residues: CASSPYRGRSYEQYF. The DNA for the CDR3 is TGTGCCAGCAGCCCCTACAGGGGGCGTTCCTACGAGCAGTACTTC.

This sequence joins TRBV25-1 and TRBJ2-1; 8 nucleotides line up with TRBD2. Germline V gene sequence: CDR1 MGHDK, CDR2 SYGVNS. The junction had 0 bases not matched to a gene; V was cut back by 6 bases and J by 2 bases. The CDR3 loop spans 13 amino acids. The chain's CDR3 is CASRRGAYNEQFF. In nucleotides, the CDR3 is TGTGCCAGCAGGCGGGGGGCCTACAATGAGCAGTTCTTC. The variable domain in full, completed from reference TRBV25-1 and TRBJ2-1, reads EADIYQTPRYLVIGTGKKITLECSQTMGHDKMYWYQQDPGMELHLIHYSYGVNSTEKGDLSSESTVSRIRTEHFPLTLESARPSHTSQYLCASRRGAYNEQFFGPGTRLTVL.